The table lists the clone carrying this T cell receptor (beta chain) with many counts. The record originates from a study of T cells in Graves' hyperthyroidism and ophthalmopathy. V was trimmed by 10 bases and J by 0 bases, leaving 10 bases between them. The germline V gene encodes CDR1 MDHEN and CDR2 SYDVKM. The CDR3 is made up of 13 amino acids. Used for diagnoses were clinical symptoms, serum thyroxine and TRAb, thyroid ultrasound and orbital computed tomography. Amplification yielded TCR beta CDR3 regions, with RNA transcripts as the source. The TCR CDR3 first-round RT-PCR relied on the HTBI primer set. In TCRdb, the multiplex PCR reads were re-called with MiXCR into one record per CDR3 protein. The sample yields about 500,000 distinct CDR3 sequences, roughly 15% seen once.

The TCR sequence derives from a woman under 30 with Graves' ophthalmopathy. The chain carries TRBV28 and TRBJ1-3, with D perhaps TRBD1 (5 bases). Source material: blood. As DNA, the CDR3 is TGTGCCATCGAAGACAGCTCTGGAAACACCATATATTTT. Its translation is CAIEDSSGNTIYF.